What follows are 18 T cell receptor beta chains derived from one specimen sequenced in a study of shared clonotypes between healthy human individuals. The repertoire was sequenced with immunoSEQ multiplex PCR; TCRdb's copy has only in-frame clones and lacks some. Among about 1.5 million clones listed, approximately 96% were seen once. Sample: naive CD4+ T cells sorted from blood. Subset in this sample: CD45RA+ positively selected. Every receptor here comes from a man aged 30-40 years in good health.

The CDR3 loop is CASSPQPSGSFYSGELFF. The CDR3 coding sequence is TGTGCCAGCTCACCTCAGCCTAGCGGGAGTTTTTATTCCGGGGAGCTGTTTTTT. The genes are TRBV18 and TRBJ2-2; 10 nucleotides agree with TRBD2. The V gene's germline CDR1 is KGHSH and CDR2 LQKENI. The CDR3 loop spans 18 amino acids. Trimming at V came to 3 bases and at J to 6 bases, leaving 13 bases not matched to a gene.

About this clone: At the DNA level, this CDR3 is encoded by other sequences in the same sample as well. V usage is TRBV29-1 and J usage is TRBJ1-5; TRBD1 aligns across 9 bases. From germline, CDR1 is SQVTM and CDR2 ANQGSEA. This CDR3 spans 13 amino acids. J was trimmed by 4 bases and V by 3 bases; bases with no gene match: 1. The CDR3 spells CSVEGTGNQPQHF. CDR3 DNA: TGCAGCGTTGAGGGGACAGGGAATCAGCCCCAGCATTTT.

Comment on this clone: The sample has other DNA sequences that encode this CDR3 too. This sequence joins TRBV7-9 and TRBJ1-1; 9 bases map to TRBD1. The CDR3 covers 13 residues. Germline V gene sequence: CDR1 SEHNR, CDR2 FQNEAQ (reference sequence). The J segment lost 4 bases and the V segment lost 3 bases, leaving 0 bases of the junction unmatched. As DNA, the CDR3 is TGTGCCAGCAGCTTGACAGGGGGCACTGAAGCTTTCTTT. Residues: CASSLTGGTEAFF. Looking up the rest from reference TRBV7-9 and TRBJ1-1 gives the full variable domain: DTGVSQNPRHKITKRGQNVTFRCDPISEHNRLYWYRQTLGQGPEFLTYFQNEAQLEKSRLLSDRFSAERPKGSFSTLEIQRTEQGDSAMYLCASSLTGGTEAFFGQGTRLTVV.

This sequence joins TRBV4-2 and TRBJ1-5; TRBD1 might be the D (6 bases). Germline loops: CDR1 LGHNA, CDR2 YNFKEQ. The CDR3 extends over 17 amino acids. Deletions cut 1 base from V and 7 bases from J, with 20 bases between. The CDR3 DNA follows: TGTGCCAGCAGCCAAGCTCCCCGGGGGCTCCCCGGGCAGCCCCAGCATTTT. Amino acid sequence: CASSQAPRGLPGQPQHF.

This chain joins TRBV28 and TRBJ2-2; D may be TRBD1 or TRBD2 (5 bases each). The CDR3 totals 16 residues. Trimming shortened V by 5 bases and J by 5 bases, and 18 bases separated the two germline ends. The germline gives CDR1 MDHEN, CDR2 SYDVKM. CDR3 sequence: CASSPIIPWGTGELFF. CDR3 nucleotide sequence: TGTGCCAGCAGTCCCATCATCCCCTGGGGGACCGGGGAGCTGTTTTTT.

V gene TRBV6-5 combines with J gene TRBJ2-5; D unresolved. Germline loops: CDR1 MNHEY, CDR2 SVGAGI. V lost 2 bases and J lost 4, with 8 bases in between. CDR3 length equals 13 residues. The CDR3 DNA is TGTGCCAGCAGTTACATGGCTGGAGAGACCCAGTACTTC. Protein sequence: CASSYMAGETQYF.

The V gene is TRBV7-8, the J gene TRBJ2-1, with 8 bases identical to TRBD2. The CDR3 consists of 16 residues. Per the germline V gene, CDR1 is SGHVS and CDR2 is FQNEAQ. Germline trimming cut 1 base from V and 10 bases from J; bases unmatched to any gene: 12. This chain's CDR3 is CASSLVTGGANREQFF. DNA of the CDR3: TGTGCCAGCAGCTTAGTGACGGGAGGGGCGAACAGGGAGCAGTTCTTC.

In nucleotides, the CDR3 is TGTGCCAGCAGGGAGACAGGGCTTCTCACCTACGAGCAGTACTTC. This codes for CASRETGLLTYEQYF. The chain employs TRBV2 and TRBJ2-7; the match to TRBD1 covers 7 bases. The CDR3 runs to 15 residues. The junction had 10 bases not matched to a gene; V was cut back by 6 bases and J by 2 bases. Germline assignment: CDR1 SNHLY and CDR2 FYNNEI.

This clone was detected only once. V usage is TRBV5-4 and J usage is TRBJ2-2; the match to TRBD2 covers 8 bases. V gave up 4 bases and J gave up 3 bases; unmatched junction bases: 5. CDR3 length: 15 amino acids. In germline, CDR1 is SGHNT, CDR2 YYREEE (reference sequence). CDR3 loop: CASSPGLVYTGELFF. The CDR3 coding sequence is TGTGCCAGCAGCCCGGGACTAGTCTACACCGGGGAGCTGTTTTTT.

V usage is TRBV7-9 and J usage is TRBJ2-1; the D is unclear. Germline loops: CDR1 SEHNR, CDR2 FQNEAQ (reference sequence). V was shortened by 0 bases and J by 0 bases, with 9 bases between the two germline ends. This CDR3 region has 16 residues. CDR3 region: CASSLAGRSSYNEQFF. CDR3 sequence (DNA): TGTGCCAGCAGCTTAGCTGGTCGCAGCTCCTACAATGAGCAGTTCTTC.

As regards this clone: In the same sample, other DNA sequences code for this CDR3. The chain combines TRBV5-4 with TRBJ2-7; D is unresolved. This CDR3 comprises 14 residues. V was trimmed by 0 bases and J by 2 bases, leaving 9 bases between them. Per germline, CDR1 SGHNT and CDR2 YYREEE (reference sequence). CDR3 region: CASSLAGRTYEQYF. DNA of the CDR3: TGTGCCAGCAGCTTGGCCGGGCGGACCTACGAGCAGTACTTC.

This chain joins TRBV7-8 and TRBJ1-1; no definite D call. Trimming removed 1 base at V and 4 bases at J, with 13 bases between. This CDR3 is 15 amino acids long. Germline values: CDR1 SGHVS, CDR2 FQNEAQ. Written as DNA, the CDR3 is TGTGCCAGCAGCTTAGGGAGAAGGGTAGGCACTGAAGCTTTCTTT. It encodes CASSLGRRVGTEAFF.

The V call is TRBV25-1, the J call TRBJ1-2; 10 bases are a match to TRBD1. V was clipped by 2 bases and J by 6 bases; unmatched bases: 9. Germline CDR1 and CDR2: MGHDK and SYGVNS. The CDR3 is made up of 16 amino acids. The CDR3 reads CASSEKVGQGGHGYTF. The CDR3 DNA sequence: TGTGCCAGCAGTGAAAAGGTCGGACAGGGGGGTCATGGCTACACCTTC.

V and J are TRBV5-1 and TRBJ2-1, with D unclear. The CDR3 contains 15 residues. Germline CDR1 reads SGHRS; CDR2 reads YFSETQ. Trimming removed 2 bases from V and 3 bases from J, with 12 bases in between. CDR3 amino acids: CASSLPRLNYNEQFF. The CDR3 DNA sequence: TGCGCCAGCAGCTTACCCAGACTGAACTACAATGAGCAGTTCTTC.

The chain uses TRBV5-1 and TRBJ2-7; D may be TRBD1 or TRBD2 (7 bases each). The CDR3 is 13 amino acids. Germline V gives CDR1 SGHRS, CDR2 YFSETQ. V dropped 4 bases and J dropped 3 bases, with 11 bases sitting between them. Here the CDR3 reads CASSSGTVYEQYF. The CDR3 DNA reads as TGCGCCAGCAGCAGCGGGACAGTCTACGAGCAGTACTTC.

The DNA of the CDR3 is TGTGCCAGCTCACGCCGACAGAGCACTAGCGGGAGTGGAGATACGCAGTATTTT. Encoded protein: CASSRRQSTSGSGDTQYF. V usage is TRBV18 and J usage is TRBJ2-3; 11 positions match TRBD2. CDR1 is KGHSH and CDR2 is LQKENI in the germline V gene. This CDR3 contains 18 residues. V gave up 4 bases and J gave up 5 bases; unmatched junction bases: 14. Filled out from reference TRBV18 and TRBJ2-3, the complete variable domain reads NAGVMQNPRHLVRRRGQEARLRCSPMKGHSHVYWYRQLPEEGLKFMVYLQKENIIDESGMPKERFSAEFPKEGPSILRIQQVVRGDSAAYFCASSRRQSTSGSGDTQYFGPGTRLTVL.

The chain employs TRBV7-8 and TRBJ2-4; D not certain. Germline CDR1 is SGHVS and CDR2 is FQNEAQ. Deletions cut 5 bases from V and 9 bases from J, with 20 bases between. This CDR3 comprises 15 residues. Here the CDR3 reads CASSPNPGALPIQYF. The CDR3 coding sequence is TGTGCCAGCAGCCCGAACCCTGGTGCCCTTCCCATTCAGTACTTC.

This sequence joins TRBV2 and TRBJ2-1; the D gene could be TRBD1 or TRBD2 (5 bases each). The CDR3 is 16 residues long. The germline gives CDR1 SNHLY, CDR2 FYNNEI. Trimming removed 6 bases from V and 6 bases from J, with 21 bases in between. The DNA for the CDR3 is TGTGCCAGCAGCCGTATATGGGGGACCGATGGCAATGAGCAGTTCTTC. This sequence encodes CASSRIWGTDGNEQFF.